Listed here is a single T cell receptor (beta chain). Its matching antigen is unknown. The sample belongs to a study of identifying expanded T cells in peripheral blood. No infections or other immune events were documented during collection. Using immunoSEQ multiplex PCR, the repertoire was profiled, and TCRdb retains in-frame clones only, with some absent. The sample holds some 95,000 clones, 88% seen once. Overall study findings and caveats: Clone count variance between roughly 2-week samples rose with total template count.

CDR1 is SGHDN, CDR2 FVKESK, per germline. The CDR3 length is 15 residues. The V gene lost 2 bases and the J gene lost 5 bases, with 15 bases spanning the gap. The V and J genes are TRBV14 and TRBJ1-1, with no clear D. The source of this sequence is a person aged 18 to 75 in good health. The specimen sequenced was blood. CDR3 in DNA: TGTGCCAGCAGCCAAATCCGGGCCGGAGGGACTGAAGCTTTCTTT. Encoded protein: CASSQIRAGGTEAFF.